This T cell receptor (beta chain) was identified during a study of cytomegalovirus exposure and HLA in healthy donors. General observations from the study: Most TCR sequences were rare, but some public TCRs occurred in many donors. Researchers counted 150 to 200 TCR beta chains as cytomegalovirus-associated.

Sequencing was performed with immunoSEQ multiplex PCR; in TCRdb, only in-frame clones are kept and a portion is missing. The sample yields roughly 100,000 clones, 85% seen once. V dropped 5 bases and J dropped 5; count of bases not matched to a gene: 0. This CDR3 comprises 14 residues. Germline CDR1 SEHNR, CDR2 FQNEAQ (reference sequence). With respect to this clone: Its target is not known.

The sequenced material came from PBMCs. The clonotype originates from a man between 18 and 29 years old in good health and CMV-seropositive. The J gene is TRBJ2-1, the V gene TRBV7-9; TRBD2 agrees at 13 bases. CDR3 residues: CASSGTSGNNEQFF. As DNA, the CDR3 is TGTGCCAGCAGCGGGACTAGCGGGAACAATGAGCAGTTCTTC.